Below, one TCR beta chain is given with its context. Its antigen remains unknown. The PCR made use of 60 Vbeta and 13 Jbeta primers. Assay: immunoSEQ multiplex PCR; the TCRdb copy retains only in-frame clones and omits some. The sample's table shows 60,000 to 70,000 clones. The CDR3 runs to 16 residues. The ends were cut back, 0 bases at V and 2 bases at J, with 12 bases in the middle. Looked up from germline, CDR1 is SGHDN and CDR2 is FVKESK. The data belong to a study of cytomegalovirus exposure and HLA in healthy donors. The overall study: Earlier sequencing of 200 million or so T cells yielded nearly 120 million unique TCR beta sequences. General study findings and limits: In an earlier analysis, in approximately 630 donors, most V segments appeared productive either ~90% or ~30% of the time.

The sequencing sample was made of PBMCs. The receptor's source is a boy younger than 18 in good health and CMV-seronegative. The chain is built from TRBV14 and TRBJ2-3, with a weak D call TRBD1 (6 bases). In DNA form, the CDR3 reads TGTGCCAGCAGCCAAGATCGAACGGGACACACAGATACGCAGTATTTT. Translation: CASSQDRTGHTDTQYF.